Sequencing of this TCR beta chain was carried out in a study of cytomegalovirus exposure and HLA in healthy donors. Turning to this clone: Its antigen remains unknown.

In the PCR, 60 Vbeta and 13 Jbeta primers were used. Assay used: immunoSEQ multiplex PCR; TCRdb lists only in-frame clones, some missing. The data show about 55,000 clones, with 82% seen just once and roughly 1.5% held by the top ten. Regarding the study as a whole: Reports indicated that the classifier achieved high specificity and sensitivity in diagnosing cytomegalovirus status.

Germline CDR1 SGHNT, CDR2 YYREEE (reference sequence). This CDR3 contains 15 residues. V shed 4 bases and J 0 bases; nucleotides not matched to a gene: 6. The receptor was isolated from a man between 25 and 39 years old in good health and CMV-seronegative. Sequenced sample: PBMCs. The chain couples TRBV5-4 to TRBJ1-1; 7 bases match TRBD1. In nucleotides, the CDR3 is TGTGCCAGCAGCAAACCCGGGACAGTGAACACTGAAGCTTTCTTT. Translated: CASSKPGTVNTEAFF.